This section outlines one T cell receptor beta chain sequence together with its context. Its target is not known. Most PBMC samples had 480 ng input DNA in six replicates. Some clones are missing from TCRdb's copy, which holds only in-frame ones; the method was immunoSEQ multiplex PCR. Of roughly 40,000 clones detected, 75% to 80% appear once; the ten largest clones hold 4.5% to 5%. The sample comes from a study of neoadjuvant anti-PD-1 for oral cavity cancer. Study conclusions and caveats: Pretreatment Treg/Th17 ratio correlated inversely with post-treatment tumor clonality.

With V trimmed by 0 bases and J by 5 bases, 12 bases remained unmatched. This CDR3 comprises 18 residues. Germline values: CDR1 SGHRS, CDR2 YFSETQ. Described time point: after neoadjuvant nivolumab, at surgical resection. Sample: PBMCs, taken after nivolumab (anti-PD-1) treatment. The chain recombines TRBV5-1 with TRBJ2-1; TRBD2 matches 9 bases. The source of this sequence is a person between 40 and 85 years old with oral cavity squamous cell carcinoma. CDR3 DNA: TGCGCCAGCAGCTTGGGAGGGTTAGCCCTAGCGGGAAACAATGAGCAGTTCTTC. It codes for CASSLGGLALAGNNEQFF.